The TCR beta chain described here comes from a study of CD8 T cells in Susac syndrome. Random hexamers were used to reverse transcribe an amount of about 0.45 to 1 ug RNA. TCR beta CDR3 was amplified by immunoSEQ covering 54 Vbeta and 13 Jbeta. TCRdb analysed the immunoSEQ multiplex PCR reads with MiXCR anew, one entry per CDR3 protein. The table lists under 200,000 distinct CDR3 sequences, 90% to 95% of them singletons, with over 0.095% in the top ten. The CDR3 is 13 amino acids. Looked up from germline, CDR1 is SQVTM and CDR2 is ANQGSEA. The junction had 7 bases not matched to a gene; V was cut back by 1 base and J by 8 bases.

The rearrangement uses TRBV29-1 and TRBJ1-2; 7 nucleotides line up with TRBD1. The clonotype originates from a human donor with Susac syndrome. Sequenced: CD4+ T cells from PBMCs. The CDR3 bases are TGCAGCGTTGAAGGAACAGGGGTACACGGCTACACCTTC. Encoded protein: CSVEGTGVHGYTF.